These T cell receptor beta chains were read from a single sample in a study of identical twins. TCRdb re-called the 5' RACE reads with MiXCR, one entry per CDR3 protein. The sample has roughly 720,000 distinct CDR3 sequences, 18% seen once. The same sample was also studied in work on T cells expressing NK-cell markers.

The sequencing input was PBMCs. These TCRs come from a woman aged 18-29 years in good health. The conserved cysteine and the conserved F or W are not part of the CDR3 here. Fields, in order: J gene, V gene, CDR3 protein.

>TRBJ2-7|TRBV12-3/TRBV12-4
ASGIGTSGTPTYEQY
>TRBJ2-3|TRBV4-3
ASSQVGTDTQY
>TRBJ2-7|TRBV6-5
ASSYSSSGSYEQY
>TRBJ1-1|TRBV9
ASSVVGPNTEAF
>TRBJ1-4|TRBV12-3/TRBV12-4
ASSVMGTGVEKLF
>TRBJ1-1|TRBV12-3/TRBV12-4
ASSLGAERAF
>TRBJ2-1|TRBV7-7
ASSAGTGDGNEQF
>TRBJ2-1|TRBV18
ASSGRKQF
>TRBJ1-3|TRBV12-3/TRBV12-4
ASSFMGTGNTIY
>TRBJ2-5|TRBV14
ASSLNSARAETQY
>TRBJ2-5|TRBV6-5
ASTSGREETQY
>TRBJ2-1|TRBV5-1
ASSLDTGSSYNEQF
>TRBJ1-4|TRBV5-1
ASSLTGWNEKLF
>TRBJ2-3|TRBV7-2
ASSSPGTHDTQY
>TRBJ2-3|TRBV7-9
ASSFLAGGPGTDTQY
>TRBJ2-1|TRBV3-1
ASSQSIEQF
>TRBJ2-1|TRBV9
ASSAPGTSGNNEQF
>TRBJ2-1|TRBV5-1
ASSFRTSGGEAF
>TRBJ1-1|TRBV15
ATSRDSDEAF
>TRBJ2-7|TRBV10-2
ASSGRPSYEQY
>TRBJ2-7|TRBV13
ASSNRDRGIYEQY
>TRBJ2-3|TRBV5-1
ASSLERGVSTDTQY
>TRBJ2-7|TRBV18
ASSPRSSSGSSEQY
>TRBJ2-5|TRBV4-3
ASSHDPLETQY
>TRBJ2-7|TRBV6-5
ASSYSWGQGNTNEQY
>TRBJ2-1|TRBV24-1
ATSDRSDEQF
>TRBJ1-3|TRBV5-1
ASSSRDRGLGNTIY
>TRBJ2-7|TRBV20-1
SALGQLGEQY
>TRBJ2-1|TRBV10-2
ASIPGLGSYNEQF
>TRBJ1-6|TRBV6-6
ASRHQNSPLH
>TRBJ2-7|TRBV5-1
ASSLLGAEGEQY
>TRBJ2-1|TRBV15
ATSRDRVIRYNEQF
>TRBJ2-1|TRBV6-5
ASSYSLTPNNEQF
>TRBJ2-2|TRBV6-5
ASSYSKAGGTNTGELF
>TRBJ2-5|TRBV11-3
ASSLVGLSGTQY
>TRBJ2-2|TRBV5-6
ASSDVENTGELF
>TRBJ2-3|TRBV7-2
ASSQVREQY
>TRBJ2-4|TRBV4-2
ASSQDRASGGLAKNIQY
>TRBJ2-3|TRBV12-3/TRBV12-4
ASSRDSYTQY
>TRBJ2-3|TRBV27
ASSPRDRATDTQY
>TRBJ2-1|TRBV20-1
SAPHPGLAGVPYNEQF
>TRBJ2-3|TRBV5-6
ASSGPGLGPDTQY
>TRBJ2-2|TRBV12-3/TRBV12-4
ASSRPTGTGELF
>TRBJ2-1|TRBV15
ATTGTGRDEQF
>TRBJ2-7|TRBV27
ASSSRRDRVSYEQY
>TRBJ2-7|TRBV7-8
ASTSVYEQY
>TRBJ2-6|TRBV18
ASSPAVSGANVLT
>TRBJ2-3|TRBV6-5
ASSYSTGRKSTDTQY
>TRBJ1-5|TRBV2
ASRDDGSPNQPQH